This T cell receptor (beta chain) was recovered during a study of T cell changes during pregnancy in multiple sclerosis. Germline lookup yields CDR1 SGHTA and CDR2 FQGNSA. This CDR3 contains 11 residues. After removal of 8 bases from V and 7 bases from J, the junction contained 4 bases not matched to a gene. Clones were sequenced by immunoSEQ multiplex PCR, and TCRdb holds only the in-frame ones, with some missing. The repertoire holds tens of thousands of clones, about 91% seen once, with around 6.8% in the top ten. In this sample, this clone turned up a few times. This TCR came from a female donor with multiple sclerosis, enrolled in a pregnancy study. The chain joins TRBV7-2 to TRBJ2-7; TRBD2 agrees at 8 bases. The sequences come from CD8+ T cells from peripheral blood mononuclear cells, collected after pregnancy. This CDR3 reads CASEREREQYF. In nucleotides, the CDR3 is TGTGCCAGCGAGCGGGAGAGGGAGCAGTACTTC.